This T cell receptor beta chain stems from a study of blood T cell repertoires in COVID-19. CDR3 length: 18 amino acids. V lost 1 base, J lost 0 bases, and 16 bases lay in between. The germline CDR1 and CDR2 sequences are SGHKS and YYEKEE (reference sequence). The method was immunoSEQ multiplex PCR; TCRdb's version includes in-frame clones alone and lacks a portion of them. The sample holds 72,000 or so clones; 88% are singletons and the top ten take roughly 5.9%. The sequenced material came from peripheral blood. This chain links TRBV5-5 with TRBJ2-2; D possibly corresponds to TRBD2 (6 bases). The source of this sequence is a man aged 50-59 years with active COVID-19. The CDR3 DNA sequence: TGTGCCAGCAGCTTGCGGATAGCGGATATAGCGAACACCGGGGAGCTGTTTTTT. Amino acids: CASSLRIADIANTGELFF.